This TCR beta chain appears in the sequencing data of a study of blood T cell repertoires in COVID-19. Study overall: The United States, Italy and Spain provided the acute and convalescent COVID-19 samples. Sample material is recorded as cDNA or gDNA derived from T cells, B-cell-depleted T cells, or PBMCs.

One Seattle source followed patients from active infection through their disease course. The CDR3 runs to 17 residues. Germline lookup yields CDR1 SGHVS and CDR2 FNYEAQ. V gave up 2 bases and J gave up 4 bases; unmatched junction bases: 11. In the authors' methods: Cell counts per sample came from amplifying reference gene primers. Some clones are missing from TCRdb's copy, which holds only in-frame ones; the method was immunoSEQ multiplex PCR. That table supplies the V and J calls and clone size; D and trimming were determined from the DNA. Of under 200,000 clones listed, approximately 84% are singletons.

The sample taken for sequencing was peripheral blood. The rearrangement links TRBV7-6 to TRBJ1-5, with 7 bases matching TRBD1. The sequence was obtained from a woman older than 75 with COVID-19, enrolled during active disease. The CDR3 DNA reads TGTGCCAGCAGCTTAAGGGCCCGGGACAGTCCTAATCAGCCCCAGCATTTT. This sequence encodes CASSLRARDSPNQPQHF. The whole variable domain, remainder taken from reference TRBV7-6 and TRBJ1-5, is GAGVSQSPRYKVTKRGQDVALRCDPISGHVSLYWYRQALGQGPEFLTYFNYEAQQDKSGLPNDRFSAERPEGSISTLTIQRTEQRDSAMYRCASSLRARDSPNQPQHFGDGTRLSIL.